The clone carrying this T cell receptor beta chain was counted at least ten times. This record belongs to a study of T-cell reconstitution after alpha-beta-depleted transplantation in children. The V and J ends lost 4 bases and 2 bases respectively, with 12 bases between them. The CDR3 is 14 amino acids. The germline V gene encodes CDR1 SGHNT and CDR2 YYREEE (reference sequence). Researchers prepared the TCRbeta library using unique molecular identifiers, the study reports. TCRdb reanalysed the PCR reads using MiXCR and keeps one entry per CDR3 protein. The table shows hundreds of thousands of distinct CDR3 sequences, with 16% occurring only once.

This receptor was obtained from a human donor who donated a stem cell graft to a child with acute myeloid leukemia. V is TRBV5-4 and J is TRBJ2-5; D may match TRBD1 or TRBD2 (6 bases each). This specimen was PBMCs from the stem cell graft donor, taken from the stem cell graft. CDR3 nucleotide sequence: TGTGCCAGCAGCGAGGGGGGAAATCAAGAGACCCAGTACTTC. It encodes CASSEGGNQETQYF.